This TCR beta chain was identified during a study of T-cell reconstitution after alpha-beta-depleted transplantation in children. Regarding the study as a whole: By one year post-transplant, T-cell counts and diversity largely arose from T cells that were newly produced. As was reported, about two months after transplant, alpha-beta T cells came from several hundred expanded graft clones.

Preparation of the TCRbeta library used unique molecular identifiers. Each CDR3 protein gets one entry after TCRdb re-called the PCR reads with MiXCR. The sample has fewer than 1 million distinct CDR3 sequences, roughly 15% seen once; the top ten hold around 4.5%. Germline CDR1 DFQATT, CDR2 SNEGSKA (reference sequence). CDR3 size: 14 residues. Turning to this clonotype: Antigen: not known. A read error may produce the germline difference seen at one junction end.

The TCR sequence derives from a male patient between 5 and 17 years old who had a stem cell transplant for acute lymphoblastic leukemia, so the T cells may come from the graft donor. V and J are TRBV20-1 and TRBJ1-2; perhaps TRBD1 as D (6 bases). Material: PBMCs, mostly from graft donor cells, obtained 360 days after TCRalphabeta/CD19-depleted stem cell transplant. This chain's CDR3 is CCAREIGGWYGYTF. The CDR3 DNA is TGCTGTGCTAGAGAAATTGGGGGCTGGTATGGCTACACCTTC.